This paragraph covers one T cell receptor (beta chain) sequence. The germline V gene has CDR1 SGHTA and CDR2 FQGTGA. V gave up 2 bases and J gave up 1 base, with 11 bases separating them. The CDR3 is 15 amino acids. TCRdb re-called the 5' RACE reads with MiXCR, one entry per CDR3 protein. The sample has hundreds of thousands of distinct CDR3 sequences; approximately 24% are singletons. These data are taken from a study of T-cell memory formation after mild COVID-19. Study-wide background: TCR clusters mostly belonged to single donors.

The V and J genes are TRBV7-3 and TRBJ2-5, with TRBD2 as a possible D gene (5 bases). The TCR originated in an adult woman who had mild COVID-19 (a few samples of this study predate the infection). Cell type and time point are not known. The sample comprised PBMCs or a T cell subset sorted from them (not recorded which). CDR3 coding DNA: TGTGCCAGCAGCTTAGGCGGACTGCCCCAAGAGACCCAGTACTTC. As protein: CASSLGGLPQETQYF.